The T cell receptor (beta chain) under discussion was sequenced for a study of control samples from healthy donors and cancer patients. Germline V gene sequence: CDR1 SEHNR, CDR2 FQNEAQ (reference sequence). This CDR3 spans 12 amino acids. Deletions cut 8 bases from V and 4 bases from J, with 12 bases between. Measured with immunoSEQ multiplex PCR; TCRdb has only the in-frame clones, and not every one. The sample records some 150,000 clones, approximately 96% being singletons. The chain has TRBV7-9 and TRBJ2-7, with D tentatively TRBD2 (6 bases). The receptor was derived from a woman in her thirties in good health. The sequencing input was blood. The CDR3 loop reads CASDSGVYEQYF. CDR3 nucleotides: TGTGCCAGCGATTCGGGGGTATACGAGCAGTACTTC.